The rows below give T cell receptor beta chains drawn from one sample of a study of CD8 T cells in Susac syndrome. TCRdb re-derived calls from the immunoSEQ multiplex PCR reads in MiXCR, one entry per CDR3 protein. The sample yields 250,000 to 300,000 distinct CDR3 sequences, approximately 89% seen once. The source material was CD8+ T cells from PBMCs. The receptors come from a human donor with multiple sclerosis. Both conserved end residues are part of each CDR3. D genes are given only for firm matches. Clone sizes are given selectively: once, few, many, or a class where the clone is expanded.

abundance: NA
j_gene: TRBJ1-6
v_gene: TRBV27
d_gene: NA
CDR3nt: TGTGCCAGCATGGTTGCTCCGGGTATCTTAAGCTCCTATAATTCACCCCTCCACTTT
CDR3aa: CASMVAPGILSSYNSPLHF

abundance: NA
j_gene: TRBJ2-7
v_gene: TRBV20-1
d_gene: NA
CDR3nt: TGCAGTGCTAGAGATCATGGAACTTCGTCCTACGAGCAGTACTTC
CDR3aa: CSARDHGTSSYEQYF

abundance: NA
j_gene: TRBJ1-5
v_gene: TRBV7-9
d_gene: NA
CDR3nt: TGTGCCAGCAGCTCTACAGGTCCCAATCAGCCCCAGCATTTT
CDR3aa: CASSSTGPNQPQHF

abundance: NA
j_gene: TRBJ2-3
v_gene: TRBV2
d_gene: TRBD2
CDR3nt: TGTGCCAGCATAGGAAGCGGGAACACAGATACGCAGTATTTT
CDR3aa: CASIGSGNTDTQYF

abundance: NA
j_gene: TRBJ2-3
v_gene: TRBV19
d_gene: NA
CDR3nt: TGTGCCAGTAGTGCAGCAGATACGCAGTATTTT
CDR3aa: CASSAADTQYF

abundance: NA
j_gene: TRBJ2-7
v_gene: TRBV9
d_gene: NA
CDR3nt: TGTGCCAGCAGCTCCACTTCCAGGGAAAAAAGGTACGAGCAGTACTTC
CDR3aa: CASSSTSREKRYEQYF

abundance: NA
j_gene: TRBJ1-1
v_gene: TRBV19
d_gene: NA
CDR3nt: TGTGCCAGTAGCCCAGGGTGGACTGAAGCTTTCTTT
CDR3aa: CASSPGWTEAFF

abundance: once
j_gene: TRBJ2-3
v_gene: TRBV7-8
d_gene: TRBD2
CDR3nt: TGTGCCAGCAGCTTTGGGACTAGAAATTTGAATACGCAGTATTTT
CDR3aa: CASSFGTRNLNTQYF

abundance: NA
j_gene: TRBJ2-1
v_gene: TRBV27
d_gene: NA
CDR3nt: TGTGCCAGCAGTTTAGGAAGACAGCCTATGCACGAAGAGACCTTC
CDR3aa: CASSLGRQPMHEETF

abundance: NA
j_gene: TRBJ1-1
v_gene: TRBV30
d_gene: NA
CDR3nt: TGTGCCTGTGAAAAGCTGAACACTGAAGCTTTCTTT
CDR3aa: CACEKLNTEAFF

abundance: NA
j_gene: TRBJ1-5
v_gene: TRBV19
d_gene: NA
CDR3nt: TGTGCCAGCAGCGAGTTGGGGAGCAATCAGCCCCAGCATTTT
CDR3aa: CASSELGSNQPQHF

abundance: NA
j_gene: TRBJ1-1
v_gene: TRBV29-1
d_gene: NA
CDR3nt: TGCAGCGTGGACTACACAACTGAAGCTTTCTTT
CDR3aa: CSVDYTTEAFF

abundance: NA
j_gene: TRBJ1-2
v_gene: TRBV14
d_gene: TRBD1
CDR3nt: TGTGCCAGCAGCCAAGAGACAGGGGGCTATACTTATGGCTACACCTTC
CDR3aa: CASSQETGGYTYGYTF

abundance: NA
j_gene: TRBJ2-1
v_gene: TRBV2
d_gene: NA
CDR3nt: TGTGCCAGCAGTGAAACGGTGTTCGGAGCCTACAATGAGCAGTTCTTC
CDR3aa: CASSETVFGAYNEQFF

abundance: NA
j_gene: TRBJ1-2
v_gene: TRBV29-1
d_gene: NA
CDR3nt: TGCAGCGTCCAAGGACAGTATGGCTACACCTTC
CDR3aa: CSVQGQYGYTF